This passage covers 28 T cell receptor beta chains from one sample sequenced in a study of human T cells and chemical hapten exposure. Time point described: pre-sensitization, week 0. Treatment indicated: therapeutic diphenylcyclopropenone sensitization with weekly scalp DPC. Blood, whole and unfractionated, served as the source for total RNA extraction. TCRdb ran MiXCR on the RACE reads and lists one entry per CDR3 protein. The top ten hold 9.5% to 10% of the sample, which has about 50,000 distinct CDR3 sequences, 9.5% to 10% seen once. Sequencing was performed on whole blood, taken in connection with sensitization to the hapten diphenylcyclopropenone (DPC). These receptors all come from a woman in her 30s with alopecia areata. Some clones in this sample may be carry-over from other donors' samples.

This clonotype was seen more than once but under ten times. The chain combines TRBV12-3 or TRBV12-4 with TRBJ1-1, with a tentative D call TRBD1 (6 bases). The V end was cut by 2 bases, the J end by 7 bases, with 14 bases between. The CDR3 is made up of 14 amino acids. CDR3 nucleotide sequence: TGTGCCAGCAGTTTAATGGGGGGCGCGGGTGAAGCTTTCTTT. Its protein product is CASSLMGGAGEAFF.

This clonotype was found many times. V is TRBV19 and J is TRBJ2-1; D is tentatively TRBD1 or TRBD2 (6 bases each). Per germline, CDR1 LNHDA and CDR2 SQIVND (reference sequence). The CDR3 has 17 amino acids. The V and J ends lost 0 bases and 5 bases respectively, with 17 bases between them. This chain's CDR3 is CASSIDLWGRGHNEQFF. In nucleotides, the CDR3 is TGTGCCAGTAGTATAGATCTGTGGGGTCGGGGGCACAATGAGCAGTTCTTC.

This clonotype was seen only a few times. This chain connects TRBV4-1 to TRBJ2-3, with D uncertain. The CDR3 has 15 residues. Trimming left V 0 bases short and J 3 bases short, with 10 bases between. The germline gives CDR1 MGHRA, CDR2 YSYEKL. Here the CDR3 DNA reads TGCGCCAGCAGCCAAGACCCCAAACCTACAGATACGCAGTATTTT. Translating gives CASSQDPKPTDTQYF.

This clonotype was seen repeatedly, ten times or more. The chain combines TRBV7-2 with TRBJ2-5, with D uncertain. This CDR3 is 13 amino acids long. Trimming shortened V by 6 bases and J by 4 bases, and 12 bases separated the two germline ends. Germline V gene lookup returns CDR1 SGHTA and CDR2 FQGNSA. CDR3 sequence (DNA): TGTGCCAGCAGGCTTCCCCCCGGAGAGACCCAGTACTTC. As protein: CASRLPPGETQYF. The complete variable domain, with remaining parts taken from reference TRBV7-2 and TRBJ2-5, reads GAGVSQSPSNKVTEKGKDVELRCDPISGHTALYWYRQSLGQGLEFLIYFQGNSAPDKSGLPSDRFSAERTGGSVSTLTIQRTQQEDSAVYLCASRLPPGETQYFGPGTRLLVL.

The chain has TRBV4-3 and TRBJ2-5, with D unresolved. Trimming shortened V by 0 bases and J by 8 bases, and 13 bases separated the two germline ends. CDR3 length: 14 amino acids. Germline values: CDR1 LGHNA, CDR2 YSLEER. The CDR3 nucleotides read TGCGCCAGCAGCCAAGATCTAGGGTTTGACACCCAGTACTTC. It is translated as CASSQDLGFDTQYF.

V is TRBV29-1 and J is TRBJ1-1, with 7 bases identical to TRBD1. V dropped 4 bases and J dropped 5; count of bases not matched to a gene: 4. The CDR3 has 12 amino acids. Germline values: CDR1 SQVTM, CDR2 ANQGSEA. CDR3 sequence (DNA): TGCAGCGTTGTCCCAGGGGGGACTGAAGCTTTCTTT. It encodes CSVVPGGTEAFF.

The V and J genes are TRBV7-8 and TRBJ2-6; D not resolved. Per germline, CDR1 SGHVS and CDR2 FQNEAQ. The ends were cut back, 7 bases at V and 0 bases at J, with 7 bases in the middle. The CDR3 is 14 residues long. CDR3 region: CASTPISGANVLTF. CDR3 nucleotide sequence: TGTGCCAGCACCCCGATCTCTGGGGCCAACGTCCTGACTTTC.

This clonotype occurred a few times. This chain connects TRBV12-3 or TRBV12-4 to TRBJ2-5; 10 nucleotides align to TRBD2. This CDR3 contains 17 residues. With V trimmed by 6 bases and J by 1 base, 11 bases remained unmatched. This CDR3 is CASSNSGGPNLQETQYF. The CDR3 DNA is TGTGCCAGCAGCAATAGCGGGGGGCCGAACCTCCAAGAGACCCAGTACTTC.

This clonotype was seen at least ten times. The chain joins TRBV28 to TRBJ2-1; D unresolved. Trimming cost V 7 bases and J 5 bases, with 12 bases left between them. CDR3 length equals 13 residues. Per the germline V gene, CDR1 is MDHEN and CDR2 is SYDVKM. DNA of the CDR3: TGTGCCAGCACCGCCTTGGGCAACAATGAGCAGTTCTTC. This translates into CASTALGNNEQFF. Supplemented by reference TRBV28 and TRBJ2-1, the full variable domain reads DVKVTQSSRYLVKRTGEKVFLECVQDMDHENMFWYRQDPGLGLRLIYFSYDVKMKEKGDIPEGYSVSREKKERFSLILESASTNQTSMYLCASTALGNNEQFFGPGTRLTVL.

V is TRBV15 and J is TRBJ2-3; a weak D match, TRBD2 (5 bases). V lost 1 base and J lost 2, with 10 bases in between. The CDR3 is 15 amino acids. CDR1 and CDR2 (germline): LNHNV, YYDKDF (reference sequence). The CDR3 protein is CATSRVFGVTDTQYF. CDR3 nucleotide sequence: TGTGCCACCAGCAGAGTGTTCGGGGTCACAGATACGCAGTATTTT.

This clonotype was counted a few times. The chain employs TRBV6-5 and TRBJ2-3; TRBD1 is a possible D gene (6 bases). Germline V gives CDR1 MNHEY, CDR2 SVGAGI. The CDR3 sequence is 14 residues long. V was trimmed by 6 bases and J by 0 bases, leaving 10 bases between them. The CDR3 nucleotides read TGTGCCAGCAGAAGGGACACGAGCACAGATACGCAGTATTTT. Translated, it gives CASRRDTSTDTQYF.

In this sample, this clonotype turned up many times. The genes are TRBV9 and TRBJ2-3; no firm D call. V shed 4 bases and J shed 2 bases, with 2 bases lying between them. This CDR3 comprises 11 residues. CDR1 is SGDLS, CDR2 YYNGEE, per germline. CDR3 region: CASSYTDTQYF. Written as DNA, the CDR3 is TGTGCCAGCAGCTACACAGATACGCAGTATTTT.

This clonotype occurred a few times. CDR3 in amino acids: CASSFQSRTGYTF. CDR3 sequence (DNA): TGTGCCAGCAGTTTTCAGTCCAGAACAGGCTACACCTTC. The chain uses TRBV12-3 or TRBV12-4 and TRBJ1-2; D unclear. The V end lost 3 bases, the J end lost 8 bases, and 13 bases lay between the germline ends. The CDR3 is 13 residues long.

In its sample, this clonotype was seen a few times. J is TRBJ1-1 and V is TRBV18; TRBD1 might be the D (5 bases). This CDR3 comprises 15 residues. Germline assignment: CDR1 KGHSH and CDR2 LQKENI. Deletions cut 8 bases from V and 0 bases from J, with 16 bases between. The CDR3 region has the DNA TGTGCCAGCGGGGTGGCAGGGACGGTGAACACTGAAGCTTTCTTT. As protein: CASGVAGTVNTEAFF.

The CDR3 coding sequence is TGTGCCAGCAGTCCCGGGACAGGGAGGGCCAATCAGCCCCAGCATTTT. Translated, it gives CASSPGTGRANQPQHF. The chain is built from TRBV12-3 or TRBV12-4 and TRBJ1-5; TRBD1 aligns across 9 bases. The CDR3 covers 16 residues. V lost 5 bases and J lost 3; bases outside the gene matches: 8.

The sample holds a few counts of this clonotype. The chain combines TRBV5-1 with TRBJ2-6; D remains unclear. V dropped 0 bases and J dropped 0 bases, with 4 bases sitting between them. The germline V gene has CDR1 SGHRS and CDR2 YFSETQ. The CDR3 contains 15 residues. The CDR3, as DNA: TGCGCCAGCAGCTTGGCCCTCTCTGGGGCCAACGTCCTGACTTTC. It codes for CASSLALSGANVLTF.

The chain is built from TRBV7-2 and TRBJ1-5; D perhaps matches TRBD1 (5 bases). CDR3 length equals 15 residues. Germline V CDR1 and CDR2: SGHTA, FQGNSA. V gave up 2 bases and J gave up 2 bases, with 10 bases separating them. The CDR3 protein is CASSLTRGGNQPQHF. The CDR3 DNA follows: TGTGCCAGCAGCTTAACACGGGGGGGCAATCAGCCCCAGCATTTT.

This clonotype was found a few times. The chain combines TRBV9 with TRBJ2-3; D is uncertain. Per the germline V gene, CDR1 is SGDLS and CDR2 is YYNGEE. The CDR3 extends over 16 amino acids. V lost 1 base and J lost 0, with 12 bases in between. The CDR3 coding sequence is TGTGCCAGCAGCGTAAATACGGTTCCTAGCACAGATACGCAGTATTTT. It specifies CASSVNTVPSTDTQYF.

This clonotype was picked up a small number of times. The gene calls are TRBV5-4 and TRBJ2-7; 9 nucleotides agree with TRBD1. This CDR3 contains 14 residues. The V and J ends lost 4 bases and 5 bases, in that order; junction bases with no gene match: 7. Germline V lookup: CDR1 SGHNT, CDR2 YYREEE (reference sequence). CDR3 in amino acids: CASSPGTGLHEQYF. The CDR3 nucleotides are TGTGCCAGCAGCCCCGGGACAGGGCTCCACGAGCAGTACTTC.

This clonotype appeared many times. The rearrangement links TRBV6-2 or TRBV6-3 to TRBJ2-3, with 13 nucleotides matching TRBD2. CDR1 and CDR2 (germline): MNHEY, SVGEGT. This CDR3 spans 16 amino acids. V was pared by 6 bases and J by 3 bases, with 6 bases of the junction left unmatched. The CDR3 sequence is CASRVTSGGRTDTQYF. DNA for the CDR3: TGTGCCAGCAGAGTGACTAGCGGGGGGAGGACAGATACGCAGTATTTT.

The table lists this clonotype with a few counts. The chain recombines TRBV4-1 with TRBJ1-1; D may be TRBD1 (5 bases). Germline CDR1 and CDR2: MGHRA and YSYEKL. The ends were cut back, 0 bases at V and 1 base at J, with 12 bases in the middle. The CDR3 runs to 16 residues. As DNA, the CDR3 is TGCGCCAGCAGCCAAGAAGGGGTGGGGGGGAACACTGAAGCTTTCTTT. Amino acids: CASSQEGVGGNTEAFF.

This clonotype appeared many times. The V and J genes are TRBV5-1 and TRBJ1-1; 11 bases match TRBD1. V dropped 3 bases and J dropped 5; count of bases not matched to a gene: 6. This CDR3 is 15 amino acids long. Germline assignment: CDR1 SGHRS and CDR2 YFSETQ. The CDR3 DNA follows: TGCGCCAGCAGCTGGAGGACAGGGGGCGAGACTGAAGCTTTCTTT. It is translated as CASSWRTGGETEAFF.

This clonotype has only a few counts. The CDR3 region has the DNA TGTGCCAGCAGTGAACGGACACCGAACACTGAAGCTTTCTTT. As protein: CASSERTPNTEAFF. The genes are TRBV2 and TRBJ1-1; TRBD1 is a possible D gene (5 bases). V was cut by 2 bases and J by 1 base, with 8 bases left in between. The CDR3 is 14 amino acids. The germline V gene encodes CDR1 SNHLY and CDR2 FYNNEI. Full variable domain (missing parts from reference TRBV2 and TRBJ1-1): EPEVTQTPSHQVTQMGQEVILRCVPISNHLYFYWYRQILGQKVEFLVSFYNNEISEKSEIFDDQFSVERPDGSNFTLKIRSTKLEDSAMYFCASSERTPNTEAFFGQGTRLTVV.

This clonotype was picked up many times. CDR3 residues: CASSYSLSGQFGYTF. CDR3 nucleotides: TGTGCCAGCAGTTACTCTCTTTCCGGGCAGTTTGGCTACACCTTC. The genes are TRBV6-6 and TRBJ1-2; D uncertain. The germline gives CDR1 MNHNY, CDR2 SVGAGI (reference sequence). The germline V and J ends were trimmed by 0 bases and 7 bases, with 15 bases remaining between them. The CDR3 has 15 residues.

This clonotype was found many times. The rearrangement uses TRBV3-1 and TRBJ1-5; D may be TRBD1 (6 bases). CDR1 LGHDT and CDR2 YNNKEL come from the germline V gene (reference sequence). V was cut by 2 bases and J by 5 bases, with 13 bases left in between. The CDR3 consists of 15 residues. The CDR3 nucleotides are TGTGCCAGCAGCCAATATCCCACAGGGCATCAGCCCCAGCATTTT. Translated, it gives CASSQYPTGHQPQHF.

This clonotype came up many times. The chain joins TRBV19 to TRBJ1-2; tentatively, D is TRBD1 (5 bases). V lost 7 bases and J lost 2, with 14 bases in between. Germline CDR1 is LNHDA and CDR2 is SQIVND (reference sequence). There are 14 residues in the CDR3. CDR3 protein: CASTPTVRNYGYTF. DNA for the CDR3: TGTGCCAGTACCCCGACAGTAAGGAACTATGGCTACACCTTC.

Many counts were recorded for this clonotype. The V and J genes are TRBV6-4 and TRBJ2-1; no definite D call. This CDR3 is 13 amino acids long. Trimming removed 5 bases at V and 4 bases at J, with 9 bases between. Germline CDR1 MRHNA, CDR2 SNTAGT. The CDR3 loop reads CASSTGPYNEQFF. CDR3 DNA: TGTGCCAGCAGTACGGGCCCTTACAATGAGCAGTTCTTC.

This clonotype has a handful of counts. This chain links TRBV20-1 with TRBJ1-1; TRBD1 matches 8 bases. V shed 0 bases and J 6 bases; nucleotides not matched to a gene: 15. The CDR3 is 17 residues long. The germline V gene has CDR1 DFQATT and CDR2 SNEGSKA (reference sequence). CDR3 sequence: CSARDRQGPSFLAEAFF. The CDR3 DNA reads as TGCAGTGCTAGAGACAGACAGGGGCCTTCATTCCTCGCTGAAGCTTTCTTT.